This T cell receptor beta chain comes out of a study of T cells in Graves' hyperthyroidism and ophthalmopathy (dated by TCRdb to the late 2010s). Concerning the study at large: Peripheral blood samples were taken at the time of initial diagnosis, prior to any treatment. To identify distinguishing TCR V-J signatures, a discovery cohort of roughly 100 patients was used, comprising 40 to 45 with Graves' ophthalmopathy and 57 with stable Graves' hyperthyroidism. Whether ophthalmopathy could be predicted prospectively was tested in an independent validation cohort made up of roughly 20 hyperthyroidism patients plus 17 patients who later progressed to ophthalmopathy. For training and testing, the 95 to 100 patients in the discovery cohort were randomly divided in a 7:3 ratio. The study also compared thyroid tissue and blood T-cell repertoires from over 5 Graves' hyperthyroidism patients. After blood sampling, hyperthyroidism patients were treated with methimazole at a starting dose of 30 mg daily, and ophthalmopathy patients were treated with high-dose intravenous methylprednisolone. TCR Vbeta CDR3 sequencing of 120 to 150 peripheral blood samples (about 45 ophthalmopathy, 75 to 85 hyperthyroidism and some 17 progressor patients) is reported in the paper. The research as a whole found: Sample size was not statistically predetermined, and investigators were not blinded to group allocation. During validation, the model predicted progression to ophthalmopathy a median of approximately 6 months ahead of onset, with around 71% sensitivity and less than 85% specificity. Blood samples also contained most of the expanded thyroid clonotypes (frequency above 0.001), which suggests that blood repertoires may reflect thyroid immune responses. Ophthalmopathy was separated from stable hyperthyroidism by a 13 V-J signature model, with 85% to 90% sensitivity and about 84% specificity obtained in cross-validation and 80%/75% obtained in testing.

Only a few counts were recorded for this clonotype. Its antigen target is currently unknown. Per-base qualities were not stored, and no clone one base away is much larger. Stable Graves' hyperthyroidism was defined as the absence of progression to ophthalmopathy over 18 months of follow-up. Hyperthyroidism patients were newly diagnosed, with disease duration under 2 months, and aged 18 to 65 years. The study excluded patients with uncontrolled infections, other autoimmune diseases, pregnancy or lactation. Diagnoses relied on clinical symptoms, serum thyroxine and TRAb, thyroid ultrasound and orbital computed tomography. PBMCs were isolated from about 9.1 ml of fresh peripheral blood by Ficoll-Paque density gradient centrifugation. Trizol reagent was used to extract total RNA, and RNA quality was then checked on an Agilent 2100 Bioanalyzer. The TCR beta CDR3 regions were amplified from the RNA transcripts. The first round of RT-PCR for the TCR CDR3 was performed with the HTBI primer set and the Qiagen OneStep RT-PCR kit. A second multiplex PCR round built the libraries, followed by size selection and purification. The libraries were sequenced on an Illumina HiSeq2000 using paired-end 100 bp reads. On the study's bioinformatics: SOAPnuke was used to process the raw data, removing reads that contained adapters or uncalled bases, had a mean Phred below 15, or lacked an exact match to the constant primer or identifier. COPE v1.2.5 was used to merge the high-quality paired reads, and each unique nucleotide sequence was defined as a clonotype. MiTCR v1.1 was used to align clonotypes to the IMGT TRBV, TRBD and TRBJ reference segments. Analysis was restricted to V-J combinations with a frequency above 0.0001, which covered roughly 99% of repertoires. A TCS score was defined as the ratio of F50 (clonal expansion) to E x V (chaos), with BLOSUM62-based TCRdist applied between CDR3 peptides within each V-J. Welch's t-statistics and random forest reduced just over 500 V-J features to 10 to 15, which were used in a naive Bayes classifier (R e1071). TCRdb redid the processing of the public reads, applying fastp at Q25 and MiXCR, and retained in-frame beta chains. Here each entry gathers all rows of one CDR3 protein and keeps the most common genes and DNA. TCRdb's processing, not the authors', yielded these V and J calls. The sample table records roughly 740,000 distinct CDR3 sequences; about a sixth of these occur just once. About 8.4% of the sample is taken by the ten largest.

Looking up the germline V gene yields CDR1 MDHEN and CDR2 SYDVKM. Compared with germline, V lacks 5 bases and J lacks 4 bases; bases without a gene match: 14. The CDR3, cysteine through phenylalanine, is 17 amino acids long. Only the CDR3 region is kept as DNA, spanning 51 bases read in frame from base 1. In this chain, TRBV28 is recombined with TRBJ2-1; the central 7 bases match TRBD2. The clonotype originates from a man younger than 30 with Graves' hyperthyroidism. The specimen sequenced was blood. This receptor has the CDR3 CASSPTFPSGGYNEQFF. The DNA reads TGTGCCAGCAGTCCAACTTTCCCTAGCGGAGGTTACAATGAGCAGTTCTTC.